This T cell receptor beta chain was recovered during a study of response to subunit inactivated influenza vaccine. Overall study results and limits: After each seasonal influenza vaccination, few new T cells are recruited, the authors suggested.

The germline V gene has CDR1 MNHEY and CDR2 SVGAGI. This CDR3 is built from 16 residues. The V gene end was trimmed by 6 bases and the J gene end by 3 bases; junction bases not matched to a gene: 6. TCRdb fed the RT-PCR reads into MiXCR, producing one record per CDR3 protein. The profile shows hundreds of thousands of distinct CDR3 sequences, roughly 15% of them singletons. This clonotype was detected many times. Its specificity is not known. The sequencing used PBMCs from blood, collected around 15 days before vaccination. This TCR was sampled from a man aged 50-60 years who received an inactivated influenza vaccine. J is TRBJ2-2 and V is TRBV6-5; TRBD2 aligns across 11 bases. The CDR3 sequence is CASSLAGGPDTGELFF. CDR3 nucleotide sequence: TGTGCCAGCAGCTTAGCGGGGGGGCCAGACACCGGGGAGCTGTTTTTT.